These 26 T cell receptor beta chains were all obtained from the same sample, sequenced in a study of yellow fever vaccine responses in identical twins. A single record per CDR3 protein comes from TCRdb applying MiXCR to the RT-PCR reads. Among roughly 10,000 distinct CDR3 sequences, approximately 87% were seen once, and the ten largest hold approximately 2%. The sample in question was T cells from blood (PBMCs), unsorted or a sorted subset (not recorded which), obtained before or after yellow fever vaccination (not recorded which). The receptor set was obtained from a young woman who received the yellow fever vaccine.

This clonotype was seen only a few times. The rearrangement joins TRBV11-2 to TRBJ2-1; 9 bases are a match to TRBD2. V trimming: 1 base; J trimming: 6 bases; junction bases outside the gene matches: 4. Germline CDR1 SGHAT, CDR2 FQNNGV. The CDR3 totals 15 residues. The DNA of the CDR3 is TGTGCCAGCAGCTTAGTTCAAGCGGGGGGCAATGAGCAGTTCTTC. This translates into CASSLVQAGGNEQFF. The variable domain in full, completed from reference TRBV11-2 and TRBJ2-1, reads EAGVAQSPRYKIIEKRQSVAFWCNPISGHATLYWYQQILGQGPKLLIQFQNNGVVDDSQLPKDRFSAERLKGVDSTLKIQPAKLEDSAVYLCASSLVQAGGNEQFFGPGTRLTVL.

This chain links TRBV5-1 with TRBJ1-1; 9 bases map to TRBD1. CDR3 length: 14 residues. Trimming cost V 4 bases and J 7 bases; bases outside gene matches: 8. Germline V lookup: CDR1 SGHRS, CDR2 YFSETQ. As DNA, the CDR3 is TGCGCCAGCAGCGGCGCCGGGACAGGGATTGAAGCTTTCTTT. Encoded protein: CASSGAGTGIEAFF.

The chain combines TRBV29-1 with TRBJ1-5; D may be TRBD1 (6 bases). CDR3 length: 18 residues. Germline-derived CDR1 and CDR2 are SQVTM and ANQGSEA. Trimming took off 1 base at V and 0 bases at J, with 19 bases between the two ends. The CDR3 bases are TGCAGCGTTGAAGCAATATACTTGGGGGCATATAGCAATCAGCCCCAGCATTTT. Translation gives CSVEAIYLGAYSNQPQHF.

CDR3 nucleotides: TGTGCCAGCAACTTTAGGGGGGTGGGACAGTACTTC. Translation: CASNFRGVGQYF. The chain joins TRBV7-3 to TRBJ2-5; perhaps D is TRBD1 or TRBD2 (6 bases each). CDR3 length equals 12 residues. With 7 bases removed from V and 11 bases from J, the gap between germline ends came to 17 bases. Per the germline V gene, CDR1 is SGHTA and CDR2 is FQGTGA.

The CDR3 DNA reads as TGTGCCATCAGTGAGAGGACAGGGTCGGCTGAAGCTTTCTTT. Translating gives CAISERTGSAEAFF. The chain links TRBV10-3 to TRBJ1-1; 8 bases are shared with TRBD1. The germline CDR1 and CDR2 sequences are ENHRY and SYGVKD. This CDR3 contains 14 residues. Trimming removed 2 bases from V and 6 bases from J; junction bases left unmatched: 5.

This chain joins TRBV7-3 and TRBJ2-1, with D unclear. V gave up 4 bases and J gave up 8 bases, with 6 bases separating them. The CDR3 loop spans 11 amino acids. Germline V gene data show CDR1 as SGHTA and CDR2 as FQGTGA. CDR3 in amino acids: CASSYLHEQFF. CDR3 bases: TGTGCCAGCAGCTATCTACATGAGCAGTTCTTC.

The J gene is TRBJ2-2, the V gene TRBV2; perhaps TRBD1 as D (6 bases). The V gene's germline CDR1 is SNHLY and CDR2 FYNNEI. The CDR3 length is 14 residues. Trimming pared 7 bases from V and 3 bases from J, leaving 12 bases between. CDR3: CASTSDSYTGELFF. Here the CDR3 DNA reads TGTGCCAGCACATCGGACAGTTACACCGGGGAGCTGTTTTTT.

The rearrangement links TRBV11-1 to TRBJ1-2; tentatively, D is TRBD1 (5 bases). The CDR3 covers 16 residues. From germline, CDR1 is SGHAT and CDR2 FQDESV (reference sequence). V lost 4 bases and J 2 bases, leaving 17 bases between the germline ends. CDR3 bases: TGTGCCAGCAGCTCACCCGAAACAGGTTCAAACTATGGCTACACCTTC. The encoded protein is CASSSPETGSNYGYTF.

This clonotype has a handful of counts. V usage is TRBV29-1 and J usage is TRBJ1-1, with D perhaps matching TRBD1 (5 bases). The ends were cut back, 7 bases at V and 2 bases at J, with 8 bases in the middle. Germline values: CDR1 SQVTM, CDR2 ANQGSEA. The CDR3 totals 11 residues. CDR3 sequence: CSGGRNTEAFF. CDR3 DNA: TGCAGCGGGGGACGTAACACTGAAGCTTTCTTT.

This rearrangement joins TRBV4-1 to TRBJ1-1, with TRBD1 as a possible D gene (5 bases). Germline V CDR1 and CDR2: MGHRA, YSYEKL. This CDR3 has 15 residues. Trimming removed 0 bases at V and 4 bases at J, with 12 bases between. The CDR3, as DNA: TGCGCCAGCAGCCAAGAAAAGACAGCCGTCACTGAAGCTTTCTTT. Translation gives CASSQEKTAVTEAFF.

A single count supports this clonotype. Sequence at one end of the junction differs from germline and may be a read error. The chain uses TRBV6-1 and TRBJ2-3, with TRBD2 matching over 10 bases. CDR1 MNHNS and CDR2 SASEGT come from the germline V gene. The CDR3 runs 16 residues. The CDR3 is CASSQAGGLLPDTQYF. CDR3 nucleotides: TGTGCCAGCAGTCAAGCGGGGGGGCTTCTCCCAGATACGCAGTATTTT.

This clonotype was detected once. This chain connects TRBV6-1 to TRBJ1-1, with D tentatively TRBD1 (5 bases). This CDR3 comprises 13 residues. The germline V gene has CDR1 MNHNS and CDR2 SASEGT. V was trimmed by 7 bases and J by 0 bases, leaving 9 bases between them. The CDR3 protein is CASIDSMNTEAFF. The CDR3 nucleotides read TGTGCCAGCATCGACAGCATGAACACTGAAGCTTTCTTT.

This clonotype was detected a few times. The V and J genes are TRBV15 and TRBJ1-1; 10 positions agree with TRBD1. Trimming removed 1 base from V and 2 bases from J; junction bases left unmatched: 4. CDR3 length equals 16 residues. Per germline, CDR1 LNHNV and CDR2 YYDKDF (reference sequence). The CDR3 protein is CATSRVETGGNTEAFF. The CDR3 DNA is TGTGCCACCAGCAGAGTGGAGACAGGGGGCAACACTGAAGCTTTCTTT.

V gene TRBV11-2 combines with J gene TRBJ1-2, with 11 positions matching TRBD1. Germline CDR1 and CDR2: SGHAT and FQNNGV. Unmatched junction bases numbered 6, after V lost 5 bases and J lost 4 bases. The CDR3 spans 15 residues. The CDR3 DNA reads TGTGCCAGCAGCGGACAGGGGGCGGGTGGCTATGGCTACACCTTC. This encodes CASSGQGAGGYGYTF.

This chain links TRBV11-2 with TRBJ2-7, with D possibly TRBD1 on 5 matching bases. The CDR3 is 14 residues long. Looked up from germline, CDR1 is SGHAT and CDR2 is FQNNGV. Between the trimmed V and J ends, which lost 0 bases and 5 bases, there was a span of 11 bases. The CDR3 spells CASSLEVRAHEQYF. The CDR3 DNA follows: TGTGCCAGCAGCTTAGAGGTCAGGGCCCACGAGCAGTACTTC.

The rearrangement uses TRBV11-2 and TRBJ1-5, with D hard to call. The V end lost 0 bases, the J end lost 4 bases, and 16 bases lay between the germline ends. The CDR3 is made up of 17 amino acids. Per the germline V gene, CDR1 is SGHAT and CDR2 is FQNNGV. CDR3 nucleotide sequence: TGTGCCAGCAGCTTAGAGAACGCCAGGTTGGGAAATCAGCCCCAGCATTTT. This codes for CASSLENARLGNQPQHF.

CDR3 in amino acids: CASSLSRLRETQYF. CDR3 nucleotides: TGTGCCAGCAGCCTAAGCCGACTTCGGGAGACCCAGTACTTC. V usage is TRBV27 and J usage is TRBJ2-5; D not resolved. V was trimmed by 6 bases and J by 5 bases, leaving 16 bases between them. From germline, CDR1 is MNHEY and CDR2 SMNVEV (reference sequence). The CDR3 contains 14 residues.

The gene calls are TRBV11-2 and TRBJ2-3, with D perhaps matching TRBD2 (6 bases). The CDR3 runs 15 residues. Trimming stripped 5 bases from V and 4 bases from J, with 16 bases between. The germline CDR1 and CDR2 sequences are SGHAT and FQNNGV. CDR3 DNA: TGTGCCAGCAGCGAACTATGGGGGGAGCCAGATACGCAGTATTTT. Translated: CASSELWGEPDTQYF.

This clonotype was counted only a few times. The chain is built from TRBV5-1 and TRBJ1-1, with TRBD1 as a possible D gene (5 bases). Trimming removed 7 bases from V and 1 base from J, with 11 bases in between. CDR1 and CDR2 from the germline V gene are SGHRS and YFSETQ. The length of the CDR3 is 13 residues. The CDR3 DNA sequence: TGCGCCAGCTCCGGGGCCCCGAACACTGAAGCTTTCTTT. It encodes CASSGAPNTEAFF.

The chain recombines TRBV2 with TRBJ2-1, with 9 bases identical to TRBD2. The V segment lost 1 base and the J segment 4 bases; nucleotides outside the gene matches: 5. The CDR3 loop spans 16 amino acids. Germline values: CDR1 SNHLY, CDR2 FYNNEI. The CDR3 DNA reads as TGTGCCAGCAGTGAAGGCCCTAGCGGGATGTACAATGAGCAGTTCTTC. Protein: CASSEGPSGMYNEQFF.

The V gene is TRBV6-1, the J gene TRBJ2-7; TRBD1 is a possible D gene (6 bases). The V gene's germline CDR1 is MNHNS and CDR2 SASEGT. V shed 6 bases and J shed 4 bases, with 13 bases lying between them. The CDR3 totals 13 residues. The CDR3 sequence: CASSQRQGYEQYV. As DNA, the CDR3 is TGTGCCAGCAGCCAGCGGCAGGGGTACGAGCAGTACGTC.

This chain uses TRBV10-3 with TRBJ2-2; a possible D gene is TRBD2 (6 bases). Trimming removed 9 bases from V and 2 bases from J, with 22 bases in between. The CDR3 covers 17 residues. CDR1 is ENHRY, CDR2 SYGVKD, per germline. The CDR3 spells CAIGAPRRGPNTGELFF. In DNA form, the CDR3 reads TGTGCCATTGGGGCCCCCCGGAGGGGACCCAACACCGGGGAGCTGTTTTTT.

The chain is built from TRBV24-1 and TRBJ1-5; D is ambiguous. V was pared by 0 bases and J by 0 bases, with 2 bases between. The CDR3 covers 14 residues. The V gene's germline CDR1 is KGHDR and CDR2 SFDVKD. This CDR3 is CATSDLSSNQPQHF. The CDR3 DNA sequence: TGTGCCACCAGTGATTTGAGTAGCAATCAGCCCCAGCATTTT.

V is TRBV4-3 and J is TRBJ1-5; D uncertain. V was clipped by 1 base and J by 1 base, with 8 bases between them. CDR1 LGHNA and CDR2 YSLEER come from the germline V gene. This CDR3 has 15 amino acids. The CDR3 DNA sequence: TGCGCCAGCAGCCAAGGGCGGATGAGCAATCAGCCCCAGCATTTT. Translating it yields CASSQGRMSNQPQHF.

The CDR3 sequence is CAAQDRDRYEQYF. As DNA, the CDR3 is TGTGCCGCCCAAGACAGGGATCGGTACGAGCAGTACTTC. V and J are TRBV28 and TRBJ2-7; 7 bases agree with TRBD1. CDR3 length: 13 amino acids. Germline CDR1 is MDHEN and CDR2 is SYDVKM. V shed 11 bases, J shed 4 bases, and the junction held 11 bases outside the gene matches.

The chain is built from TRBV10-3 and TRBJ2-2; D gene uncertain. V was clipped by 5 bases and J by 5 bases, with 9 bases between them. The CDR3 sequence is 13 residues long. CDR1 ENHRY and CDR2 SYGVKD come from the germline V gene. The CDR3 protein is CAISPKVTGELFF. For the CDR3, the DNA is TGTGCCATCAGTCCAAAAGTTACCGGGGAGCTGTTTTTT.